This T cell receptor beta chain was retrieved from a study of siplizumab effects on memory and regulatory T cells. V shed 5 bases, J shed 8 bases, and the junction held 6 bases outside the gene matches. Germline V lookup: CDR1 MNHNY, CDR2 SVGAGI (reference sequence). This CDR3 is 14 amino acids long. Turning to this clone: No antigen is known for it.

The study's findings and limits: Naive T cells were seemingly more diverse than memory cells, and major contributions to the alloresponse seemed to be made by them. Tregs that proliferated in siplizumab cultures did not have their suppressive function confirmed.

Roughly 1.1 x 10^5 TCR templates were measured in each sample. TCRdb keeps only in-frame clones here, not all; method: immunoSEQ multiplex PCR. The sample holds around 86,000 clones; 94% are singletons and the top ten take approximately 0.3%. V gene TRBV6-6 combines with J gene TRBJ1-2; 12 bases fit TRBD1. The TCR comes from a human donor in good health. The sample was non-Treg CD4+ T cells sorted from blood. The DNA of the CDR3 is TGTGCCAGCAGTGCGGGACAGGGGGCGCGGGGCTACACCTTC. Translated: CASSAGQGARGYTF.